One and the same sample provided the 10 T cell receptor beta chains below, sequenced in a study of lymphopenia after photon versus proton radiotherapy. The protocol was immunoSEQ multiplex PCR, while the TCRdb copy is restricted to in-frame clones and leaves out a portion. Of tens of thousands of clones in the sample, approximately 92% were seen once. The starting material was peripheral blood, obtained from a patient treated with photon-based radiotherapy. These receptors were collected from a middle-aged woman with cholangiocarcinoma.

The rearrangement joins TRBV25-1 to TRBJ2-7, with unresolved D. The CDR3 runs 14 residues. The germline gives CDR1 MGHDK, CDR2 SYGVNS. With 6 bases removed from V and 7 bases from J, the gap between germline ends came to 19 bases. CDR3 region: CASSRASVPTEQYF. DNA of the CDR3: TGTGCCAGCAGCCGAGCAAGCGTACCTACTGAGCAGTACTTC.

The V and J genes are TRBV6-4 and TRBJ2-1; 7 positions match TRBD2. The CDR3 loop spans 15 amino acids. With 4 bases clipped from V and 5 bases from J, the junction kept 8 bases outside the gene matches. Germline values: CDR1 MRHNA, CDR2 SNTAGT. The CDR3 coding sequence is TGTGCCAGCAGTGTGAAAATAGCGGGCAACAATGAGCAGTTCTTC. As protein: CASSVKIAGNNEQFF.

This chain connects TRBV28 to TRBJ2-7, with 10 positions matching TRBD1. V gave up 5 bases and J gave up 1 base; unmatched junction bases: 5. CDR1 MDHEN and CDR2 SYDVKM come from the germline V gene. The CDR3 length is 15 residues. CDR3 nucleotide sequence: TGTGCCAGCAGTACGGGACAGGGGCTATCCTACGAGCAGTACTTC. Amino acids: CASSTGQGLSYEQYF.

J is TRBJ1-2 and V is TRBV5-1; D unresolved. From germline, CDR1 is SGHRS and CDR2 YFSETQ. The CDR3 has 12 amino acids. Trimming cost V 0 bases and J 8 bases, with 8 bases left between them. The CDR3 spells CASSLDQIGYTF. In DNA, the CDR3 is TGCGCCAGCAGCTTGGATCAAATAGGCTACACCTTC. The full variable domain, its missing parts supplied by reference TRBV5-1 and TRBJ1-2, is KAGVTQTPRYLIKTRGQQVTLSCSPISGHRSVSWYQQTPGQGLQFLFEYFSETQRNKGNFPGRFSGRQFSNSRSEMNVSTLELGDSALYLCASSLDQIGYTFGSGTRLTVV.

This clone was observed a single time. The DNA of the CDR3 is TGTGCCAGCAGCTTAGATCCCGGTGAAGCTTTCTTT. Translation gives CASSLDPGEAFF. The V gene is TRBV11-2, the J gene TRBJ1-1; no clear D. Germline CDR1 SGHAT, CDR2 FQNNGV. Trimming pared 0 bases from V and 7 bases from J, leaving 6 bases between. The CDR3 is 12 residues long.

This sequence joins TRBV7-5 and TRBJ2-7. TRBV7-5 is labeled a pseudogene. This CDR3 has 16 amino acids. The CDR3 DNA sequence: TGTGCCAGAAGCTGGGGACGGATAAAAAGCTCCTACGAGCAGTACTTC. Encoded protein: CARSWGRIKSSYEQYF.

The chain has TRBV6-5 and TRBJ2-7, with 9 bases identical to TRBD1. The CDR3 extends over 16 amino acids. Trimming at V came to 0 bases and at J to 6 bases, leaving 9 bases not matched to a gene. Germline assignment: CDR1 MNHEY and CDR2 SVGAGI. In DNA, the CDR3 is TGTGCCAGCAGTTACTCGACGGCACAGGGGGCGGGCGAGCAGTACTTC. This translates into CASSYSTAQGAGEQYF.

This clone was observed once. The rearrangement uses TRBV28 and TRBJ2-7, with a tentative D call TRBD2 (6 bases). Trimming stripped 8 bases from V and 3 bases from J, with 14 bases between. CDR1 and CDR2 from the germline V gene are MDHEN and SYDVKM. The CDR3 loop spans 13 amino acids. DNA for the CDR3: TGTGCCAGCCTACGGCCGGAGGGCTACGAGCAGTACTTC. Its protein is CASLRPEGYEQYF.

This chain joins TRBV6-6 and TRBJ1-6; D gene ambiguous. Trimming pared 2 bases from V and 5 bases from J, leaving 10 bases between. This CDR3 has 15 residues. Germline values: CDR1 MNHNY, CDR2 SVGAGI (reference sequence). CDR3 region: CASSYPRAHNSPLHF. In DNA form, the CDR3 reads TGTGCCAGCAGTTACCCCCGGGCCCATAATTCACCCCTCCACTTT.

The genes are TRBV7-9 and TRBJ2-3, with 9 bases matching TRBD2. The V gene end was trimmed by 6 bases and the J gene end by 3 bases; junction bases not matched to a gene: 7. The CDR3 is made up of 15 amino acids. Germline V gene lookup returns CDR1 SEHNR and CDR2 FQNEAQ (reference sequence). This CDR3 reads CASRESGGPTDTQYF. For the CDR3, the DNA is TGTGCCAGCAGGGAAAGCGGGGGGCCAACAGATACGCAGTATTTT. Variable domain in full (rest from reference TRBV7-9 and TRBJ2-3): DTGVSQNPRHKITKRGQNVTFRCDPISEHNRLYWYRQTLGQGPEFLTYFQNEAQLEKSRLLSDRFSAERPKGSFSTLEIQRTEQGDSAMYLCASRESGGPTDTQYFGPGTRLTVL.